The clone carrying this T cell receptor beta chain has only a few counts. Antigen: not known. This sample was included in a study of CD8 T cells in ankylosing spondylitis. Points from the study as a whole: Seemingly distinctive of ankylosing spondylitis blood was a TCR beta motif formed by eight highly homologous variants. Some of the motif variants had earlier been found in reactive arthritis patients' fluid and blood.

Germline lookup yields CDR1 DFQATT and CDR2 SNEGSKA (reference sequence). The CDR3 is 13 residues long. V was trimmed by 0 bases and J by 3 bases, leaving 9 bases between them. TCRdb called the 5' RACE reads again in MiXCR, with one record for every CDR3 protein. Of roughly 150,000 distinct CDR3 sequences in the sample, 9.8% were seen once. This sequence was found in a female donor with ankylosing spondylitis or in good health (not recorded which). The chain employs TRBV20-1 and TRBJ2-7; no clear D. The sample consisted of blood, either unsorted or a sorted T cell fraction (not recorded which). Written as DNA, the CDR3 is TGCAGTGCTAGAGATCACGGCAGCTACGAGCAGTACTTC. Translating it yields CSARDHGSYEQYF.